Below, 29 T cell receptor beta chains from the same sample are listed, as sequenced in a study of identifying expanded T cells in peripheral blood. Only in-frame clones appear in the TCRdb table, and some are missing; sequencing was by immunoSEQ multiplex PCR. This table holds about 58,000 clones, around nine tenths found once. The sequenced sample was blood. All receptors derive from a person aged 18 to 75 in good health.

V usage is TRBV7-2 and J usage is TRBJ2-3; no definite D call. The V gene's germline CDR1 is SGHTA and CDR2 FQGNSA. V gave up 6 bases and J gave up 6 bases, with 22 bases separating them. The CDR3 totals 16 residues. CDR3 region: CASRVAPGEALDTQYF. The CDR3 DNA is TGTGCCAGCAGAGTAGCACCCGGAGAGGCTTTGGATACGCAGTATTTT.

This chain joins TRBV2 and TRBJ1-2; no clear D gene. The germline V gene encodes CDR1 SNHLY and CDR2 FYNNEI. The CDR3 has 14 amino acids. V lost 0 bases and J lost 4, with 9 bases in between. The CDR3 nucleotides are TGTGCCAGCAGTGAAGCGGGATCGGGCTATGGCTACACCTTC. Its translation: CASSEAGSGYGYTF.

The genes are TRBV4-3 and TRBJ1-2; D is ambiguous. CDR1 is LGHNA and CDR2 is YSLEER in the germline V gene. Trimming left V 0 bases short and J 5 bases short, with 19 bases between. The CDR3 extends over 17 amino acids. The CDR3 DNA reads as TGCGCCAGCAGCCAAGAAACAGCGGTCGCAGCGAGTTATGGCTACACCTTC. This encodes CASSQETAVAASYGYTF.

About this clone: The same CDR3 also results from other DNA sequences found in this sample. The DNA of the CDR3 is TGTGCCAGCTCAACGGGAGGGGATCAGCCCCAGCATTTT. Protein: CASSTGGDQPQHF. The chain couples TRBV18 to TRBJ1-5, with a weak D call TRBD1 (5 bases). Germline-derived CDR1 and CDR2 are KGHSH and LQKENI. V lost 5 bases and J 5 bases, leaving 10 bases between the germline ends. The CDR3 covers 13 residues. Looking up the rest from reference TRBV18 and TRBJ1-5 gives the full variable domain: NAGVMQNPRHLVRRRGQEARLRCSPMKGHSHVYWYRQLPEEGLKFMVYLQKENIIDESGMPKERFSAEFPKEGPSILRIQQVVRGDSAAYFCASSTGGDQPQHFGDGTRLSIL.

This chain connects TRBV5-1 to TRBJ2-1; no reliable D call. The CDR3 runs to 12 residues. Germline V gene sequence: CDR1 SGHRS, CDR2 YFSETQ. Trimming left V 4 bases short and J 3 bases short, with 5 bases between. The CDR3 sequence is CASSQYYNEQFF. In nucleotides, the CDR3 is TGCGCCAGCAGCCAATACTACAATGAGCAGTTCTTC. The entire variable domain, with the rest obtained from reference TRBV5-1 and TRBJ2-1, is as follows: KAGVTQTPRYLIKTRGQQVTLSCSPISGHRSVSWYQQTPGQGLQFLFEYFSETQRNKGNFPGRFSGRQFSNSRSEMNVSTLELGDSALYLCASSQYYNEQFFGPGTRLTVL.

The chain links TRBV29-1 to TRBJ1-1, with unresolved D. V was trimmed by 5 bases and J by 11 bases, leaving 9 bases between them. The CDR3 is 9 amino acids. Germline CDR1 reads SQVTM; CDR2 reads ANQGSEA. In DNA form, the CDR3 reads TGCAGCGTTCCCGAAACGGCTTTCTTT. Protein product: CSVPETAFF.

The CDR3: CASSRTGRVETQYF. CDR3 nucleotides: TGCGCCAGCAGCAGGACAGGGCGGGTGGAGACCCAGTACTTC. The V call is TRBV10-2, the J call TRBJ2-5, with 8 nucleotides matching TRBD1. V shed 6 bases and J 5 bases; nucleotides not matched to a gene: 8. This CDR3 has 14 amino acids. Germline values: CDR1 WSHSY, CDR2 SAAADI.

In its sample, this clone was seen a few times. The CDR3 here is CASSSPHDAGGGYGYTF. The CDR3, as DNA: TGTGCCAGCAGTTCACCCCACGATGCGGGCGGGGGCTATGGCTACACCTTC. The chain combines TRBV28 with TRBJ1-2, with a possible D match to TRBD1 (5 bases). Germline V gene data show CDR1 as MDHEN and CDR2 as SYDVKM. Trimming removed 4 bases from V and 4 bases from J, with 22 bases in between. The CDR3 sequence is 17 residues long.

This clone was seen more than once but under ten times. The V and J genes are TRBV6-6 and TRBJ1-2, with 11 nucleotides matching TRBD1. Trimming at V came to 5 bases and at J to 3 bases, leaving 2 bases not matched to a gene. Germline CDR1 is MNHNY and CDR2 is SVGAGI (reference sequence). This CDR3 comprises 14 residues. CDR3 DNA sequence: TGTGCCAGCAGTAGGGGACAGGGGGACTATGGCTACACCTTC. Its protein is CASSRGQGDYGYTF.

This sequence joins TRBV5-1 and TRBJ1-1; D is perhaps TRBD1 (5 bases). The germline V gene encodes CDR1 SGHRS and CDR2 YFSETQ. V dropped 0 bases and J dropped 2 bases, with 11 bases sitting between them. CDR3 length: 15 residues. In nucleotides, the CDR3 is TGCGCCAGCAGCTTGGCCGGGGCATCAAACACTGAAGCTTTCTTT. Translation gives CASSLAGASNTEAFF.

The chain carries TRBV5-1 and TRBJ2-1; 9 bases are shared with TRBD1. In germline, CDR1 is SGHRS, CDR2 YFSETQ. V was clipped by 2 bases and J by 8 bases; unmatched bases: 11. The length of the CDR3 is 16 residues. The CDR3 reads CASSFSITGGKDEQFF. The CDR3 DNA follows: TGCGCCAGCAGCTTCTCTATAACAGGGGGCAAGGATGAGCAGTTCTTC.

The CDR3 nucleotides are TGTGCCAGCAGCTGGACCGGGAGCTATGGCTACACCTTC. Translated, it gives CASSWTGSYGYTF. The V call is TRBV5-6, the J call TRBJ1-2, with unresolved D. Germline V lookup: CDR1 SGHDT, CDR2 YYEEEE. This CDR3 is built from 13 residues. V lost 3 bases and J 4 bases, leaving 10 bases between the germline ends.

The count of this clone is one. The V and J genes are TRBV2 and TRBJ1-5; D might be TRBD1 (5 bases). CDR1 and CDR2 from the germline V gene are SNHLY and FYNNEI. This CDR3 contains 14 residues. V was trimmed by 6 bases and J by 6 bases, leaving 15 bases between them. The CDR3 nucleotides are TGTGCCAGCAGGAACACGCCTGGGGGTCAGCCCCAGCATTTT. It encodes CASRNTPGGQPQHF.

In nucleotides, the CDR3 is TGTGCCAGTAGTATATCCGGGGGGGATGAGCAGTTCTTC. It codes for CASSISGGDEQFF. The rearrangement uses TRBV19 and TRBJ2-1; TRBD2 agrees at 8 bases. The J segment lost 8 bases and the V segment lost 2 bases, leaving 2 bases of the junction unmatched. The germline V gene encodes CDR1 LNHDA and CDR2 SQIVND (reference sequence). This CDR3 region has 13 residues.

The chain links TRBV29-1 to TRBJ2-2, with D unresolved. The germline V gene encodes CDR1 SQVTM and CDR2 ANQGSEA. CDR3 length equals 11 residues. Trimming took off 4 bases at V and 6 bases at J, with 6 bases between the two ends. This CDR3 reads CSVGTSGELFF. The CDR3 DNA reads as TGCAGCGTTGGGACGTCCGGGGAGCTGTTTTTT.

This clone was detected once. V gene TRBV27 combines with J gene TRBJ2-3; the D is unclear. Germline V lookup: CDR1 MNHEY, CDR2 SMNVEV (reference sequence). This CDR3 is built from 13 residues. The V end lost 4 bases, the J end lost 0 bases, and 5 bases lay between the germline ends. The CDR3 DNA follows: TGTGCCAGCAGTTACGGAAGCACAGATACGCAGTATTTT. Translation: CASSYGSTDTQYF.

J is TRBJ2-3 and V is TRBV28; no reliable D call. Germline V gives CDR1 MDHEN, CDR2 SYDVKM. The CDR3 has 14 residues. The ends were cut back, 10 bases at V and 1 base at J, with 15 bases in the middle. Here the CDR3 reads CAIIPRTGTDTQYF. The CDR3 DNA follows: TGTGCCATCATCCCCCGGACGGGCACAGATACGCAGTATTTT.

The V gene is TRBV29-1, the J gene TRBJ1-4; 7 bases line up with TRBD1. The CDR3 covers 12 residues. Germline CDR1 reads SQVTM; CDR2 reads ANQGSEA. With V trimmed by 7 bases and J by 3 bases, 2 bases remained unmatched. CDR3 loop: CSAGQPNEKLFF. The CDR3 bases are TGCAGCGCGGGACAGCCTAATGAAAAACTGTTTTTT.

The V gene is TRBV4-2, the J gene TRBJ2-3; D remains ambiguous. The CDR3 has 14 residues. Trimming removed 1 base from V and 1 base from J, with 6 bases in between. The germline V gene encodes CDR1 LGHNA and CDR2 YNFKEQ. The CDR3 protein is CASSQGTGTDTQYF. The CDR3 DNA sequence: TGTGCCAGCAGCCAAGGAACAGGCACAGATACGCAGTATTTT.

V usage is TRBV19 and J usage is TRBJ2-1; TRBD2 matches 9 bases. The CDR3 spans 15 residues. Trimming cost V 3 bases and J 8 bases; bases outside gene matches: 8. From germline, CDR1 is LNHDA and CDR2 SQIVND (reference sequence). The CDR3 is CASSIFAGGPDEQFF. CDR3 DNA sequence: TGTGCCAGTAGTATCTTCGCGGGAGGGCCTGATGAGCAGTTCTTC.

This clone occurred once. The genes are TRBV23-1 and TRBJ1-1; D perhaps matches TRBD1 (6 bases). TRBV23-1 is an open reading frame whose function is uncertain. The CDR3 loop spans 18 amino acids. V lost 6 bases and J lost 0, with 23 bases in between. CDR3 sequence: CASRQLGGAYFMNTEAFF. As DNA, the CDR3 is TGCGCCAGCAGACAGCTAGGGGGGGCGTACTTTATGAACACTGAAGCTTTCTTT.

The gene calls are TRBV13 and TRBJ2-3; no clear D. Germline-derived CDR1 and CDR2 are PRHDT and FYEKMQ (reference sequence). V dropped 3 bases and J dropped 5 bases, with 12 bases sitting between them. The CDR3 covers 14 residues. CDR3 region: CASSFGPRGDTQYF. The CDR3 nucleotides read TGTGCCAGCAGCTTTGGTCCACGCGGAGATACGCAGTATTTT.

This chain uses TRBV11-2 with TRBJ2-5; D perhaps matches TRBD1 (5 bases). The CDR3 runs 13 residues. Trimming took 1 base from V and 5 from J, leaving 8 bases between them. Germline assignment: CDR1 SGHAT and CDR2 FQNNGV. The DNA for the CDR3 is TGTGCCAGCAGCTTAGGGACACGGGAGACCCAGTACTTC. It translates to CASSLGTRETQYF.

The CDR3 bases are TGCAGTGCTAGAGGGACAGATACGCAGTATTTT. This translates into CSARGTDTQYF. This sequence joins TRBV20-1 and TRBJ2-3; no definite D call. The germline gives CDR1 DFQATT, CDR2 SNEGSKA (reference sequence). The CDR3 has 11 residues. V gave up 1 base and J gave up 3 bases, with 2 bases separating them.

The chain employs TRBV19 and TRBJ2-5; 11 positions agree with TRBD1. The CDR3 spans 16 residues. The J segment lost 2 bases and the V segment lost 6 bases, leaving 8 bases of the junction unmatched. Germline V gives CDR1 LNHDA, CDR2 SQIVND (reference sequence). The CDR3 here is CASSLRTGGWQETQYF. As DNA, the CDR3 is TGTGCCAGTAGCTTAAGGACAGGGGGCTGGCAAGAGACCCAGTACTTC. The complete variable domain, with remaining parts taken from reference TRBV19 and TRBJ2-5, reads DGGITQSPKYLFRKEGQNVTLSCEQNLNHDAMYWYRQDPGQGLRLIYYSQIVNDFQKGDIAEGYSVSREKKESFPLTVTSAQKNPTAFYLCASSLRTGGWQETQYFGPGTRLLVL.

The V call is TRBV2, the J call TRBJ2-1, with 12 bases aligning to TRBD2. The CDR3 length is 15 residues. The ends lost 10 bases at V and 4 bases at J; junction bases unmatched: 8. Germline lookup yields CDR1 SNHLY and CDR2 FYNNEI. The CDR3 region has the DNA TGTGCCACGGGGGAACTAGCGGGGGGATACAATGAGCAGTTCTTC. Protein product: CATGELAGGYNEQFF. Supplemented by reference TRBV2 and TRBJ2-1, the full variable domain reads EPEVTQTPSHQVTQMGQEVILRCVPISNHLYFYWYRQILGQKVEFLVSFYNNEISEKSEIFDDQFSVERPDGSNFTLKIRSTKLEDSAMYFCATGELAGGYNEQFFGPGTRLTVL.

This clone was counted a few times. The chain combines TRBV10-3 with TRBJ2-7; 8 bases are a match to TRBD2. V gave up 0 bases and J gave up 0 bases; unmatched junction bases: 4. CDR1 is ENHRY, CDR2 SYGVKD, per germline. The CDR3 spans 16 residues. The CDR3 nucleotides are TGTGCCATCAGTGAGTCCCCGGGGGGGAGCTCCTACGAGCAGTACTTC. Protein sequence: CAISESPGGSSYEQYF.

The chain combines TRBV14 with TRBJ1-1; weak D call: TRBD1 (5 bases). Trimming left V 5 bases short and J 6 bases short, with 10 bases between. This CDR3 spans 12 amino acids. CDR1 is SGHDN, CDR2 FVKESK, per germline. In DNA, the CDR3 is TGTGCCAGCAGCTCAGGGTGGGCTGAAGCTTTCTTT. Translation gives CASSSGWAEAFF.

The gene calls are TRBV19 and TRBJ2-3, with 12 bases that match TRBD2. Germline-derived CDR1 and CDR2 are LNHDA and SQIVND (reference sequence). The J segment lost 4 bases and the V segment lost 3 bases, leaving 5 bases of the junction unmatched. The CDR3 runs to 16 residues. The CDR3 sequence is CASSIQLAGGADTQYF. The DNA of the CDR3 is TGTGCCAGTAGTATCCAACTAGCGGGAGGCGCAGATACGCAGTATTTT. Supplemented by reference TRBV19 and TRBJ2-3, the full variable domain reads DGGITQSPKYLFRKEGQNVTLSCEQNLNHDAMYWYRQDPGQGLRLIYYSQIVNDFQKGDIAEGYSVSREKKESFPLTVTSAQKNPTAFYLCASSIQLAGGADTQYFGPGTRLTVL.